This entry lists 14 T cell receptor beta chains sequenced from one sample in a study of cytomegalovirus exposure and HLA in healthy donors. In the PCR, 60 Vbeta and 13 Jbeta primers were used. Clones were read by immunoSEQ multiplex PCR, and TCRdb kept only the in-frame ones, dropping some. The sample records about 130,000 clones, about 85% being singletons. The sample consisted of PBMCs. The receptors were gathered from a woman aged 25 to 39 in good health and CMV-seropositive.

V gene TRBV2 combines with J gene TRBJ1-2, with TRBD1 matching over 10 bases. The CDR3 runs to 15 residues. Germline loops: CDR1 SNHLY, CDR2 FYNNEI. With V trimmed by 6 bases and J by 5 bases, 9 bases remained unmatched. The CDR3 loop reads CASSFDRGRGYGYTF. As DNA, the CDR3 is TGTGCCAGCAGCTTCGACAGGGGGCGCGGATATGGCTACACCTTC.

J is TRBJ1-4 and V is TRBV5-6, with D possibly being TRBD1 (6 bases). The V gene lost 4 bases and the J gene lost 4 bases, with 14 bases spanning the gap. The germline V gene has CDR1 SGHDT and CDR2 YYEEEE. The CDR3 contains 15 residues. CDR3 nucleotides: TGTGCCAGCAGCCCTTGGACAGAGTATAATGAAAAACTGTTTTTT. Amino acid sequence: CASSPWTEYNEKLFF. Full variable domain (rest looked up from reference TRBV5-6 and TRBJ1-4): DAGVTQSPTHLIKTRGQQVTLRCSPKSGHDTVSWYQQALGQGPQFIFQYYEEEERQRGNFPDRFSGHQFPNYSSELNVNALLLGDSALYLCASSPWTEYNEKLFFGSGTQLSVL.

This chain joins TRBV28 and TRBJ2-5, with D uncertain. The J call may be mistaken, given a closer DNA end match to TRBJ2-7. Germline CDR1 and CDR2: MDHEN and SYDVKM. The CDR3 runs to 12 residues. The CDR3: CASSLLHYEQYF. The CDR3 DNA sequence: TGTGCCAGCAGTTTATTGCACTACGAGCAGTACTTC.

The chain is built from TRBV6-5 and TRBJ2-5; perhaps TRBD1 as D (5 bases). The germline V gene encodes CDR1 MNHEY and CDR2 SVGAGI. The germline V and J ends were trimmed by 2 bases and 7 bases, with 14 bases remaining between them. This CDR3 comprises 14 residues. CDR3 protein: CASSYPGHGGTQYF. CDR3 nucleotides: TGTGCCAGCAGTTACCCAGGACACGGCGGGACCCAGTACTTC.

DNA of the CDR3: TGTGCCAGCGGTCCACAACCGAACACTGAAGCTTTCTTT. Translating gives CASGPQPNTEAFF. The chain couples TRBV27 to TRBJ1-1, with unresolved D. Trimming took off 8 bases at V and 1 base at J, with 11 bases between the two ends. This CDR3 is 13 amino acids long. Germline CDR1 reads MNHEY; CDR2 reads SMNVEV (reference sequence).

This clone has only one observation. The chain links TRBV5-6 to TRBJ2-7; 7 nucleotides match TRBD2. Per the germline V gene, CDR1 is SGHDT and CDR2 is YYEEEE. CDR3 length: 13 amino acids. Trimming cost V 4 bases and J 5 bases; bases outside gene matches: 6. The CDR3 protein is CASSPPGGDEQYF. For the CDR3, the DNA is TGTGCCAGCAGCCCCCCTGGGGGGGACGAGCAGTACTTC.

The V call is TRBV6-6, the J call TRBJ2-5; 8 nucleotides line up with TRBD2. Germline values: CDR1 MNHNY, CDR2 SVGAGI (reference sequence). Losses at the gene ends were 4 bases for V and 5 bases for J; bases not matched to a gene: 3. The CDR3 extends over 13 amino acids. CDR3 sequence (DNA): TGTGCCAGCAGTTTCGGGGGGGAGGAGACCCAGTACTTC. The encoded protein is CASSFGGEETQYF.

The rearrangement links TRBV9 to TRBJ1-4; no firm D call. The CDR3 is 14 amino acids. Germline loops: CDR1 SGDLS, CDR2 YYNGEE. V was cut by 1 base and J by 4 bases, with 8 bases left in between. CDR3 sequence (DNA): TGTGCCAGCAGCGTAACAGACCATAATGAAAAACTGTTTTTT. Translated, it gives CASSVTDHNEKLFF.

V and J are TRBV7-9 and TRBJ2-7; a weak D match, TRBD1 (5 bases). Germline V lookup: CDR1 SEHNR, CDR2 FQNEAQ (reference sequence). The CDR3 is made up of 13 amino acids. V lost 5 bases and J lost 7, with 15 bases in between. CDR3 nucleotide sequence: TGTGCCAGCAGCGCGACAGCCTTGAGAGAGCAGTACTTC. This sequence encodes CASSATALREQYF.

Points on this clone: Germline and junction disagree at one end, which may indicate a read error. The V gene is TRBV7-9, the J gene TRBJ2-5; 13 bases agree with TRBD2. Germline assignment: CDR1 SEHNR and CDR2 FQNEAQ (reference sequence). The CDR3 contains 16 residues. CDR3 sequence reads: CSSSFRLAGGLETQYF. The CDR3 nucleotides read TGTTCCAGCAGCTTCCGACTAGCGGGGGGTCTAGAGACCCAGTACTTC.

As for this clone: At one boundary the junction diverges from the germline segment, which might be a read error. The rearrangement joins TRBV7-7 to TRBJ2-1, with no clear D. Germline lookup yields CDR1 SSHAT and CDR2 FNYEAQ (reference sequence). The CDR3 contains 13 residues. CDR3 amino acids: CASSSSYYNEQFF. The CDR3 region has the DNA TGTGCTAGCAGCTCCTCGTACTACAATGAGCAGTTCTTC. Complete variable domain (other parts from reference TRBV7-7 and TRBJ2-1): GAGVSQSPRYKVTKRGQDVTLRCDPISSHATLYWYQQALGQGPEFLTYFNYEAQPDKSGLPSDRFSAERPEGSISTLTIQRTEQRDSAMYRCASSSSYYNEQFFGPGTRLTVL.

The CDR3 is CASSFRGMRTGNTIYF. CDR3 sequence (DNA): TGTGCCAGCAGTTTTAGGGGCATGAGAACTGGAAACACCATATATTTT. The chain links TRBV28 to TRBJ1-3; TRBD1 is a possible D gene (5 bases). The CDR3 runs to 16 residues. Germline CDR1 reads MDHEN; CDR2 reads SYDVKM. The V and J ends lost 3 bases and 2 bases respectively, with 14 bases between them.

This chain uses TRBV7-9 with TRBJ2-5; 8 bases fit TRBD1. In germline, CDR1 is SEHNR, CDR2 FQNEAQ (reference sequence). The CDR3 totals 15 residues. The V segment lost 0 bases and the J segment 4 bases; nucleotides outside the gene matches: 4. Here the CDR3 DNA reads TGTGCCAGCAGCTTAGCCTCAGGGGGCGGAGAGACCCAGTACTTC. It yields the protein CASSLASGGGETQYF.

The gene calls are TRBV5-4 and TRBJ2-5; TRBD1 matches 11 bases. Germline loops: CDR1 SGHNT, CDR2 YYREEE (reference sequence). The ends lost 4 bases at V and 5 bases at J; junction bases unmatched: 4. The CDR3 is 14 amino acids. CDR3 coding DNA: TGTGCCAGCAGCCCGGGACAGGGGGTGGAGACCCAGTACTTC. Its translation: CASSPGQGVETQYF.